This T cell receptor beta chain appears in the sequencing data of a study of OX40 agonist ivuxolimab in advanced cancers. This CDR3 contains 15 residues. Trimming left V 5 bases short and J 4 bases short, with 15 bases between. Germline CDR1 reads MDHEN; CDR2 reads SYDVKM. Note on this clone: The sample holds other DNA sequences that translate to the same CDR3.

The protocol was immunoSEQ multiplex PCR, while the TCRdb copy is restricted to in-frame clones and leaves out a portion. The repertoire includes 80,000 to 100,000 clones, roughly nine tenths of them detected once, and 0.82% sits in the top ten. V usage is TRBV28 and J usage is TRBJ1-5; maybe TRBD1 (5 bases). The clonotype originates from an adult with an advanced solid tumor such as melanoma, head and neck, liver or kidney cancer. Sequenced material: CD4+ or CD8+ T cells sorted from blood, taken in a trial of the OX40 agonist ivuxolimab. The CDR3 sequence is CASSTEGQGNQPQHF. In DNA, the CDR3 is TGTGCCAGCAGTACCGAGGGGCAGGGAAATCAGCCCCAGCATTTT.